Presented here are 23 T cell receptor beta chains from one specimen sequenced in a study of memory CD4+ T cells and cytomegalovirus serostatus (dated by TCRdb to the late 2010s). A FACSAria II was used to sort memory CD4+ T cells, defined as single viable CD3+CD4+CD8-CD45RO+ cells. The library was obtained by the immunoSEQ multiplex PCR assay. TCRdb carries this immuneACCESS record with in-frame sequences only. Its versions omit some clonotypes, under half of them owing to an unresolved V gene in the studies checked, with the rest unexplained. The sample profile shows about 53,000 clones; around 80% of them were found once. Of the sample, roughly 1% falls within the top ten clones. Sequenced sample: memory CD4+ T cells from blood. These receptors originate from an adult in good health and CMV-seronegative.

V and J are TRBV9 and TRBJ2-2; D assignment may be TRBD1 or TRBD2 (5 bases each). This CDR3 has 16 amino acids. Germline V gene lookup returns CDR1 SGDLS and CDR2 YYNGEE. Trimming took 3 bases from V and 8 from J, leaving 20 bases between them. DNA for the CDR3: TGTGCCAGCAGCGCACCGGGACCCATCGGAAAAGGGGAGCTGTTTTTT. Its translation is CASSAPGPIGKGELFF.

This clone was found a few times. This chain links TRBV11-2 with TRBJ2-7, with D maybe TRBD1 (6 bases). The ends were cut back, 2 bases at V and 0 bases at J, with 14 bases in the middle. Germline V lookup: CDR1 SGHAT, CDR2 FQNNGV. CDR3 length: 16 residues. The CDR3: CASSLYTGISSYEQYF. The CDR3, as DNA: TGTGCCAGCAGCTTATACACAGGGATTTCCTCCTACGAGCAGTACTTC.

By share of the sample, this clone is medium-sized (0.01 to 0.1%). The chain carries TRBV29-1 and TRBJ1-1; no definite D call. Germline assignment: CDR1 SQVTM and CDR2 ANQGSEA. CDR3 length equals 12 residues. V lost 4 bases and J 4 bases, leaving 10 bases between the germline ends. CDR3 sequence (DNA): TGCAGCGTTGTCGCGGGGAGCACTGAAGCTTTCTTT. This translates into CSVVAGSTEAFF.

The chain carries TRBV7-8 and TRBJ2-1; no firm D call. V lost 0 bases to trimming and J lost 0 bases, with 6 bases between them. The CDR3 totals 15 residues. The germline CDR1 and CDR2 sequences are SGHVS and FQNEAQ. CDR3 protein: CASSLAPYSYNEQFF. In DNA form, the CDR3 reads TGTGCCAGCAGCTTAGCCCCCTACTCCTACAATGAGCAGTTCTTC.

The V and J genes are TRBV7-9 and TRBJ2-2; D possibly uses TRBD1 or TRBD2 (5 bases each). The CDR3 loop spans 14 amino acids. V was pared by 8 bases and J by 4 bases, with 14 bases between. In germline, CDR1 is SEHNR, CDR2 FQNEAQ (reference sequence). Here the CDR3 reads CASVSWDRTGELFF. The CDR3 DNA follows: TGTGCCAGCGTCTCCTGGGACCGCACCGGGGAGCTGTTTTTT.

J is TRBJ1-2 and V is TRBV14, with 8 nucleotides matching TRBD1. With 4 bases clipped from V and 4 bases from J, the junction kept 8 bases outside the gene matches. CDR3 length: 15 amino acids. From germline, CDR1 is SGHDN and CDR2 FVKESK. CDR3 in amino acids: CASSPGTGTIYGYTF. The CDR3 coding sequence is TGTGCCAGCAGCCCCGGGACAGGCACCATCTATGGCTACACCTTC.

The CDR3 DNA is TGTGCCAGCAGCCTAGGGGGCAAACTAAAGAACACCGGGGAGCTGTTTTTT. Its protein is CASSLGGKLKNTGELFF. The chain carries TRBV7-9 and TRBJ2-2, with 7 bases fitting TRBD1. Losses at the gene ends were 5 bases for V and 1 base for J; bases not matched to a gene: 10. CDR1 is SEHNR and CDR2 is FQNEAQ in the germline V gene (reference sequence). The CDR3 sequence is 17 residues long.

This chain uses TRBV10-1 with TRBJ2-7, with no clear D. V lost 5 bases, J lost 1 base, and 12 bases lay in between. This CDR3 region has 14 residues. The germline CDR1 and CDR2 sequences are WNHNN and SYGVQD (reference sequence). This CDR3 reads CASSSSLASYEQYF. The DNA of the CDR3 is TGCGCCAGCAGTTCCAGTCTTGCATCCTACGAGCAGTACTTC.

This clone was counted once. The CDR3 spells CASNRGGADTQYF. The CDR3, as DNA: TGTGCCAGCAATCGGGGAGGCGCAGATACGCAGTATTTT. This chain connects TRBV7-9 to TRBJ2-3, with D possibly being TRBD2 (6 bases). Germline CDR1 is SEHNR and CDR2 is FQNEAQ (reference sequence). With 7 bases removed from V and 4 bases from J, the gap between germline ends came to 12 bases. The CDR3 extends over 13 amino acids.

V and J are TRBV6-6 and TRBJ1-5; 9 positions agree with TRBD1. The CDR3 is 14 residues long. The germline V gene has CDR1 MNHNY and CDR2 SVGAGI (reference sequence). V shed 5 bases and J 4 bases; nucleotides not matched to a gene: 3. The chain's CDR3 is CASSAGTGNQPQHF. CDR3 sequence (DNA): TGTGCCAGCAGTGCCGGGACAGGGAATCAGCCCCAGCATTTT.

J is TRBJ1-5 and V is TRBV4-1; TRBD1 agrees at 9 bases. The trim removed 2 bases at V and 1 base at J, leaving 6 bases unmatched. Germline values: CDR1 MGHRA, CDR2 YSYEKL. The CDR3 covers 17 residues. CDR3 nucleotide sequence: TGCGCCAGCAGCCAAAACTTACAGGGGGCGAGCAATCAGCCCCAGCATTTT. Its translation is CASSQNLQGASNQPQHF.

This clone was counted between two and nine times. This chain uses TRBV6-6 with TRBJ2-3, with 7 bases aligning to TRBD1. With V trimmed by 7 bases and J by 3 bases, 1 base remained unmatched. The CDR3 extends over 12 amino acids. In germline, CDR1 is MNHNY, CDR2 SVGAGI (reference sequence). The CDR3 loop reads CASTRGTDTQYF. CDR3 DNA: TGTGCCAGCACCAGGGGGACAGATACGCAGTATTTT.

The chain combines TRBV7-9 with TRBJ1-4; 8 nucleotides align to TRBD1. Germline V gene sequence: CDR1 SEHNR, CDR2 FQNEAQ (reference sequence). The V gene end was trimmed by 6 bases and the J gene end by 7 bases; junction bases not matched to a gene: 7. This CDR3 contains 14 residues. CDR3 sequence reads: CASRLDRDGEKLFF. Written as DNA, the CDR3 is TGTGCCAGCAGGTTGGACAGGGATGGTGAAAAACTGTTTTTT.

The chain carries TRBV18 and TRBJ1-2, with D maybe TRBD1 (5 bases). CDR1 is KGHSH and CDR2 is LQKENI in the germline V gene. Trimming shortened V by 3 bases and J by 4 bases, and 9 bases separated the two germline ends. The CDR3 has 13 amino acids. The CDR3 nucleotides are TGTGCCAGCTCACCGGCCGGGGGCTATGGCTACACCTTC. As protein: CASSPAGGYGYTF. The full variable domain, rest sourced from reference TRBV18 and TRBJ1-2, is NAGVMQNPRHLVRRRGQEARLRCSPMKGHSHVYWYRQLPEEGLKFMVYLQKENIIDESGMPKERFSAEFPKEGPSILRIQQVVRGDSAAYFCASSPAGGYGYTFGSGTRLTVV.

This clone was detected once. The chain employs TRBV5-1 and TRBJ1-4; 7 nucleotides match TRBD1. The CDR3 covers 14 residues. With V trimmed by 1 base and J by 8 bases, 5 bases remained unmatched. Germline V gives CDR1 SGHRS, CDR2 YFSETQ. CDR3 amino acids: CASSLSQGGEKLFF. The DNA for the CDR3 is TGCGCCAGCAGCTTGAGCCAGGGGGGGGAAAAACTGTTTTTT.

The rearrangement links TRBV6-1 to TRBJ1-5; a weak D match, TRBD1 (5 bases). CDR3 length: 15 amino acids. V was cut by 5 bases and J by 1 base, with 12 bases left in between. Germline CDR1 MNHNS, CDR2 SASEGT. The CDR3 bases are TGTGCCAGCAGTACGACCTGGGGCAGCAATCAGCCCCAGCATTTT. It is translated as CASSTTWGSNQPQHF.

The rearrangement joins TRBV7-9 to TRBJ2-1, with 9 bases identical to TRBD2. The CDR3 is 18 residues long. Trimming removed 5 bases from V and 9 bases from J; junction bases left unmatched: 20. Per the germline V gene, CDR1 is SEHNR and CDR2 is FQNEAQ (reference sequence). The CDR3 DNA reads TGTGCCAGCAGCCCCCGTTGGGCGGGGGCGGGAGGGGCGGCTGAGCAGTTCTTC. Protein: CASSPRWAGAGGAAEQFF.

V and J are TRBV7-8 and TRBJ1-1, with 9 bases identical to TRBD1. The junction had 12 bases not matched to a gene; V was cut back by 8 bases and J by 5 bases. This CDR3 contains 15 residues. CDR1 is SGHVS, CDR2 FQNEAQ, per germline. The CDR3 loop reads CASGLRDRVFTEAFF. CDR3 DNA sequence: TGTGCCAGCGGACTAAGGGACAGGGTTTTTACTGAAGCTTTCTTT.

This clone was picked up one time. The chain has TRBV2 and TRBJ2-1; D unresolved. This CDR3 is 12 amino acids long. V was shortened by 6 bases and J by 7 bases, with 10 bases between the two germline ends. Germline CDR1 is SNHLY and CDR2 is FYNNEI. The CDR3 DNA follows: TGTGCCAGCAGCCGTAACGGAAATGAGCAGTTCTTC. Translating it yields CASSRNGNEQFF.

This sequence joins TRBV14 and TRBJ2-1, with D possibly matching TRBD2 (6 bases). Germline V gives CDR1 SGHDN, CDR2 FVKESK. The CDR3 is 13 residues long. The V gene lost 4 bases and the J gene lost 10 bases, with 14 bases spanning the gap. CDR3 bases: TGTGCCAGCAGCCCCATTCTGGGGGGAGAGCAGTTCTTC. Encoded protein: CASSPILGGEQFF.

Here the CDR3 reads CASSQRLRSSYNEQFF. In nucleotides, the CDR3 is TGTGCCAGCAGCCAAAGACTCCGGAGCTCCTACAATGAGCAGTTCTTC. V gene TRBV7-9 combines with J gene TRBJ2-1, with D unresolved. Trimming took 5 bases from V and 0 from J, leaving 14 bases between them. The CDR3 covers 16 residues. CDR1 SEHNR and CDR2 FQNEAQ come from the germline V gene (reference sequence).

The V gene is TRBV2, the J gene TRBJ2-1; either TRBD1 or TRBD2 may fit D (5 bases each). The CDR3 loop spans 13 amino acids. The V and J ends lost 3 bases and 12 bases respectively, with 15 bases between them. CDR1 is SNHLY and CDR2 is FYNNEI in the germline V gene. This chain's CDR3 is CASSDLGETGQFF. CDR3 nucleotide sequence: TGTGCCAGCAGTGATTTGGGGGAAACCGGGCAGTTCTTC.

The table lists this clone with a count of one. The CDR3 sequence: CASSPALGSRGETQYF. CDR3 DNA sequence: TGTGCCAGCAGCCCCGCCCTGGGATCGAGGGGAGAGACCCAGTACTTC. The J gene is TRBJ2-5, the V gene TRBV9, with D perhaps given as TRBD1 or TRBD2 (5 bases each). Germline-derived CDR1 and CDR2 are SGDLS and YYNGEE. Trimming removed 4 bases at V and 4 bases at J, with 20 bases between. This CDR3 region has 16 residues.